The next 2 T cell receptor beta chains were all read from a single sample in a study of radiation and T cells in renal cell carcinoma. Time point noted: blood 2 weeks post-SBRT. Treatment: 15 Gy SBRT to primary tumor, nephrectomy 4 weeks later. Repertoires were generated with immunoSEQ multiplex PCR, while TCRdb's copy carries only in-frame clones and drops some. The sample yields 100,000 to 150,000 clones, about four fifths seen once. The material sequenced was blood, taken from a patient whose treatment included radiotherapy and nephrectomy. The source of these receptors is a man in his fifties with renal cell carcinoma.

V and J are TRBV16 and TRBJ1-1; maybe TRBD1 (5 bases). V was clipped by 4 bases and J by 8 bases, with 17 bases between them. Germline V gene lookup returns CDR1 KGHSY and CDR2 FQNENV. This CDR3 region has 14 residues. CDR3 bases: TGTGCCAGCAGCCCCCTCGGGTCAGGGCGGGAAGCTTTCTTT. It is translated as CASSPLGSGREAFF.

The chain couples TRBV6-1 to TRBJ2-7; 9 nucleotides line up with TRBD1. Losses at the gene ends were 4 bases for V and 3 bases for J; bases not matched to a gene: 4. This CDR3 region has 14 residues. Germline V gene lookup returns CDR1 MNHNS and CDR2 SASEGT. The CDR3 nucleotides are TGTGCCAGCAGTGTCGACAGGGGGGGCTACGAGCAGTACTTC. This encodes CASSVDRGGYEQYF.